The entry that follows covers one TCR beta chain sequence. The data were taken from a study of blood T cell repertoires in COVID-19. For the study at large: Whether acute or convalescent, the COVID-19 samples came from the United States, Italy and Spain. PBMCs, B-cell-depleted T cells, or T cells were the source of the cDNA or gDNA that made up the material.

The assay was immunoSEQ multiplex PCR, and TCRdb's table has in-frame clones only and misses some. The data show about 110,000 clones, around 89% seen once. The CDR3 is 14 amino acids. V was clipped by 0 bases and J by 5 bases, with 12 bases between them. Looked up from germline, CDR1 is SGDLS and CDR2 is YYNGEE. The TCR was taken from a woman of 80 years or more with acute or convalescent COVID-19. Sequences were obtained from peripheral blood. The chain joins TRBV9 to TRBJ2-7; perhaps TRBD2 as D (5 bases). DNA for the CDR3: TGTGCCAGCAGCGTAGCGGGGAATACGCACGAGCAGTACTTC. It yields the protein CASSVAGNTHEQYF.